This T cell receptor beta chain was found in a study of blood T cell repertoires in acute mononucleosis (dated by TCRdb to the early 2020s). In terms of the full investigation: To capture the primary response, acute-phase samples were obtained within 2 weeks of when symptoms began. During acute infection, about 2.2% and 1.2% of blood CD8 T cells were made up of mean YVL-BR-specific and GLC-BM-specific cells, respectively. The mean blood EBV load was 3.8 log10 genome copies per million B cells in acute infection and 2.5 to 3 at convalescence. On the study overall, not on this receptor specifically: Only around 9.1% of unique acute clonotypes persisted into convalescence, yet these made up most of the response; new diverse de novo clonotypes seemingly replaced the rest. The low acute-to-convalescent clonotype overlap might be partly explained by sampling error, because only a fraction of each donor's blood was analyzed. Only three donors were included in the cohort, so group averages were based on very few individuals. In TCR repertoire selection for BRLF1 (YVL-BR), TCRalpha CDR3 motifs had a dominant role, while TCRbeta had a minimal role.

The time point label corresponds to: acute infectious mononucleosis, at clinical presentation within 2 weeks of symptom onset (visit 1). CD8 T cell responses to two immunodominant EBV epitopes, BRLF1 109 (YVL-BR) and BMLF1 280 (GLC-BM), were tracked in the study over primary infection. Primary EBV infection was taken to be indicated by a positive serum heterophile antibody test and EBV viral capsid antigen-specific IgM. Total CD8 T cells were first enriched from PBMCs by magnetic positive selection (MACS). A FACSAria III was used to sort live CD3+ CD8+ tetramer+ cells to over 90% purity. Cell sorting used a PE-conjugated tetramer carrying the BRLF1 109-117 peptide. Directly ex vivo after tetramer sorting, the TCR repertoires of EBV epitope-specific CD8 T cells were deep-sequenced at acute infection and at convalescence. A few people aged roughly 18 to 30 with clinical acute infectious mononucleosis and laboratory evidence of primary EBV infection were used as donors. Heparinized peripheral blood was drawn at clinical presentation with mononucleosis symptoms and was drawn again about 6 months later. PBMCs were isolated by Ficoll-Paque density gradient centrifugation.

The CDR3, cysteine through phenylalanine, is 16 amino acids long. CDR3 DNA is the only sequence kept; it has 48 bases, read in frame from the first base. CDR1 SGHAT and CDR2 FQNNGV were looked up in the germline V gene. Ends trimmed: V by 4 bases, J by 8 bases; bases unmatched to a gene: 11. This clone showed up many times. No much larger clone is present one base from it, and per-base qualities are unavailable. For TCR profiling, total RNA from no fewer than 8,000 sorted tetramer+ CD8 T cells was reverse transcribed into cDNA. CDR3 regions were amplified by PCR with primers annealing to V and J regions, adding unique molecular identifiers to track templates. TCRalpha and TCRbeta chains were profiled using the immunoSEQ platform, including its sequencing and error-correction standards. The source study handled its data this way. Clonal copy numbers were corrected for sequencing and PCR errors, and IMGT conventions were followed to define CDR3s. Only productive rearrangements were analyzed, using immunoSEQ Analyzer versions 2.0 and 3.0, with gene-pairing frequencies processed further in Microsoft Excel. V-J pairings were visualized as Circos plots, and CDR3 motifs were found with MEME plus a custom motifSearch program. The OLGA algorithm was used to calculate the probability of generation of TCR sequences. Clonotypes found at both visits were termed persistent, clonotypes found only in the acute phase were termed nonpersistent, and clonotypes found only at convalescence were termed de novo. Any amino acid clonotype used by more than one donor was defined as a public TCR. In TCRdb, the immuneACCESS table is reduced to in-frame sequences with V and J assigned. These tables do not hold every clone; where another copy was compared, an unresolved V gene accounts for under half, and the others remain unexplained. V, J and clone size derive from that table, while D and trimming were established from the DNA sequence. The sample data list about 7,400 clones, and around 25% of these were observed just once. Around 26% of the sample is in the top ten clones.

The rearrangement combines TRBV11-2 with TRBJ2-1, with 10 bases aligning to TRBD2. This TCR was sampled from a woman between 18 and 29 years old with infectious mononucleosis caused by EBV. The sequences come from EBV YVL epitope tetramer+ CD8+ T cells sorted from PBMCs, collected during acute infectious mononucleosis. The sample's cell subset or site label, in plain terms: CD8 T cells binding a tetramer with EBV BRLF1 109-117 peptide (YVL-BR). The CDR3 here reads CASSSLPSGGSYEQFF. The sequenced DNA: TGTGCCAGCAGCTCGCTTCCTAGCGGGGGATCGTATGAGCAGTTCTTC.